This note documents a single T cell receptor beta chain sequence. Its antigen is still unknown. This specimen comes from a study of cytomegalovirus exposure and HLA in healthy donors. Assay: immunoSEQ multiplex PCR; the TCRdb copy retains only in-frame clones and omits some. This repertoire shows fewer than 65,000 clones, roughly 89% found once; its top ten account for 15%. General study points: Investigators reported 150 to 200 TCR beta chains as tied to cytomegalovirus.

The CDR3 has 14 amino acids. With 3 bases clipped from V and 8 bases from J, the junction kept 5 bases outside the gene matches. Germline assignment: CDR1 SGHAT and CDR2 FQNNGV. Sequencing was carried out using PBMCs. This TCR was recovered from a woman younger than 35 in good health and CMV-seronegative. V is TRBV11-2 and J is TRBJ1-4, with 8 bases that match TRBD1. CDR3 sequence reads: CASSLDRAVEKLFF. The DNA of the CDR3 is TGTGCCAGCAGCTTGGACAGGGCGGTAGAAAAACTGTTTTTT.